The source of this TCR beta chain is a study of tumor-infiltrating lymphocytes in oesophageal squamous cell carcinoma. V lost 2 bases, J lost 0 bases, and 4 bases lay in between. Germline V gives CDR1 ENHRY, CDR2 SYGVKD. The CDR3 runs 13 residues. TCRdb reprocessed the PCR reads via MiXCR and lists one record per CDR3 protein. Of several thousand distinct CDR3 sequences listed, roughly 13% are singletons. Within the sample, this clonotype is medium-sized. This receptor was obtained from a male donor with esophageal squamous cell carcinoma. The chain carries TRBV10-3 and TRBJ1-1; the D is unclear. The sample consisted of esophageal tumor tissue. CDR3 DNA sequence: TGTGCCATCAGTGAGAATTTGAACACTGAAGCTTTCTTT. This translates into CAISENLNTEAFF.